This TCR beta chain is drawn from a study of shared clonotypes between healthy human individuals. About the research overall: Aged between 18 and 49, the donors were a couple of women and a few men. The study, taken as a whole, reports: The study generally estimated greater richness for naive than memory subsets. Clonotypes shared by all four donors outscored non-shared clonotypes in generation probability.

Selected positively for CCR7 and CD45RO-negative, naive CD8 cells excluded terminally differentiated effector memory CD45RA+ cells. Each cell subset's genomic DNA was divided evenly among several immunoSEQ plates. Sequencing was performed with immunoSEQ multiplex PCR; in TCRdb, only in-frame clones are kept and a portion is missing. Of about 870,000 clones in the sample, over 90% were seen once. The germline V and J ends were trimmed by 0 bases and 7 bases, with 16 bases remaining between them. The CDR3 length is 16 residues. Germline V CDR1 and CDR2: KGHSH, LQKENI. This clone was detected once. Its antigen is as yet unknown.

The material sequenced was naive CD8+ T cells sorted from blood. The clonotype originates from a man aged 30 to 45 in good health. The chain employs TRBV18 and TRBJ1-5; D unresolved. The CDR3 is CASSPPNWDGFQPQHF. Written as DNA, the CDR3 is TGTGCCAGCTCACCACCGAATTGGGATGGTTTCCAGCCCCAGCATTTT.